Below, 21 T cell receptor beta chains from the same sample are listed, as sequenced in a study of T cell responses to AZD1222 COVID-19 vaccine. The repertoire was sequenced with immunoSEQ multiplex PCR; TCRdb's copy has only in-frame clones and lacks some. Of approximately 200,000 clones detected, almost 95% appear once; the ten largest clones hold 7.5% to 9.5%. The specimen was peripheral blood, collected on day 0 of AZD1222 vaccination. Every receptor here comes from an adult in good health.

The genes are TRBV19 and TRBJ1-1; TRBD1 might be the D (5 bases). The CDR3 contains 18 residues. Germline V gene data show CDR1 as LNHDA and CDR2 as SQIVND (reference sequence). V lost 7 bases to trimming and J lost 0 bases, with 24 bases between them. The CDR3 DNA follows: TGTGCCAGTAAGGCCCTGGGGCCGCCTTACCCCATGAACACTGAAGCTTTCTTT. Translation: CASKALGPPYPMNTEAFF. Complete variable domain (other parts from reference TRBV19 and TRBJ1-1): DGGITQSPKYLFRKEGQNVTLSCEQNLNHDAMYWYRQDPGQGLRLIYYSQIVNDFQKGDIAEGYSVSREKKESFPLTVTSAQKNPTAFYLCASKALGPPYPMNTEAFFGQGTRLTVV.

This clone has just one count. The chain recombines TRBV19 with TRBJ2-7; TRBD1 matches at 9 bases. The CDR3 loop spans 12 amino acids. The germline V gene encodes CDR1 LNHDA and CDR2 SQIVND (reference sequence). With V trimmed by 6 bases and J by 5 bases, 2 bases remained unmatched. The chain's CDR3 is CASSRTGDEQYF. The CDR3 DNA reads TGTGCCAGTAGCCGGACAGGGGACGAGCAGTACTTC.

The chain uses TRBV27 and TRBJ2-2; D is possibly TRBD2 (5 bases). The V end was cut by 5 bases, the J end by 7 bases, with 8 bases between. The length of the CDR3 is 12 residues. Germline V CDR1 and CDR2: MNHEY, SMNVEV (reference sequence). The CDR3 here is CASSLGVGELFF. The DNA for the CDR3 is TGTGCCAGCAGTCTGGGAGTCGGGGAGCTGTTTTTT.

The chain couples TRBV5-4 to TRBJ1-1, with a weak D call TRBD1 (5 bases). The CDR3 is 14 residues long. V dropped 7 bases and J dropped 4 bases, with 17 bases sitting between them. In germline, CDR1 is SGHNT, CDR2 YYREEE (reference sequence). The chain's CDR3 is CASRGPPLGTEAFF. The DNA for the CDR3 is TGTGCCAGCCGGGGACCACCTTTGGGCACTGAAGCTTTCTTT.

V gene TRBV7-9 combines with J gene TRBJ2-7; D not resolved. The CDR3 covers 14 residues. Trimming left V 2 bases short and J 3 bases short, with 11 bases between. Germline loops: CDR1 SEHNR, CDR2 FQNEAQ (reference sequence). The CDR3 DNA reads TGTGCCAGCAGCTTACCCGGAGAGAGCTACGAGCAGTACTTC. Translated, it gives CASSLPGESYEQYF.

This clone was seen just once. The genes are TRBV28 and TRBJ2-2, with 7 nucleotides matching TRBD1. The CDR3 covers 16 residues. Trimming cost V 7 bases and J 4 bases; bases outside gene matches: 12. The germline gives CDR1 MDHEN, CDR2 SYDVKM. The CDR3 nucleotides read TGTGCCAGCACTTCAAGGGGGCAGGGAATCACCGGGGAGCTGTTTTTT. Amino acids: CASTSRGQGITGELFF.

The V and J genes are TRBV7-9 and TRBJ2-3; the D is unclear. Trimming removed 6 bases from V and 0 bases from J, with 19 bases in between. CDR3 length: 17 residues. Looked up from germline, CDR1 is SEHNR and CDR2 is FQNEAQ (reference sequence). This chain's CDR3 is CASSPFLQVVSTDTQYF. CDR3 sequence (DNA): TGTGCCAGCAGTCCGTTCTTGCAGGTGGTCAGCACAGATACGCAGTATTTT. The full variable domain, in which reference TRBV7-9 and TRBJ2-3 provide the parts outside the CDR3, is DTGVSQNPRHKITKRGQNVTFRCDPISEHNRLYWYRQTLGQGPEFLTYFQNEAQLEKSRLLSDRFSAERPKGSFSTLEIQRTEQGDSAMYLCASSPFLQVVSTDTQYFGPGTRLTVL.

This chain uses TRBV10-2 with TRBJ1-4; the match to TRBD1 covers 9 bases. With 6 bases clipped from V and 4 bases from J, the junction kept 9 bases outside the gene matches. Germline CDR1 reads WSHSY; CDR2 reads SAAADI. CDR3 length: 16 residues. The CDR3 here is CASSRIDRGGNEKLFF. CDR3 in DNA: TGCGCCAGCAGCCGTATCGACAGGGGGGGTAATGAAAAACTGTTTTTT.

The V and J genes are TRBV29-1 and TRBJ2-3; TRBD1 matches at 7 bases. V dropped 2 bases and J dropped 0; count of bases not matched to a gene: 2. The V gene's germline CDR1 is SQVTM and CDR2 ANQGSEA. This CDR3 has 14 residues. Written as DNA, the CDR3 is TGCAGCGTTGAATCCAGGGGGAGCACAGATACGCAGTATTTT. It is translated as CSVESRGSTDTQYF.

The rearrangement links TRBV5-1 to TRBJ1-5, with a tentative D call TRBD1 (6 bases). V was trimmed by 4 bases and J by 0 bases, leaving 11 bases between them. The length of the CDR3 is 15 residues. CDR1 and CDR2 (germline): SGHRS, YFSETQ. The CDR3 here is CASSPGQYSNQPQHF. CDR3 sequence (DNA): TGCGCCAGCAGCCCTGGACAGTATAGCAATCAGCCCCAGCATTTT.

CDR3 sequence: CATSRDPTSTQYF. DNA of the CDR3: TGTGCCACCAGCAGAGATCCCACTTCGACCCAGTACTTC. The J gene is TRBJ2-5, the V gene TRBV15; D call uncertain. Germline V gives CDR1 LNHNV, CDR2 YYDKDF (reference sequence). The CDR3 contains 13 residues. The V end was cut by 0 bases, the J end by 7 bases, with 9 bases between.

The chain joins TRBV5-4 to TRBJ2-5; weak D call: TRBD2 (7 bases). The V end lost 4 bases, the J end lost 1 base, and 14 bases lay between the germline ends. Germline values: CDR1 SGHNT, CDR2 YYREEE (reference sequence). This CDR3 contains 15 residues. The DNA of the CDR3 is TGTGCCAGCAGCGGAGGGGGGGATCTCCAAGAGACCCAGTACTTC. It encodes CASSGGGDLQETQYF.

CDR3 in amino acids: CASSQEPGGTGELFF. CDR3 bases: TGCGCCAGCAGCCAAGAACCGGGAGGGACCGGGGAGCTGTTTTTT. This chain uses TRBV4-1 with TRBJ2-2; TRBD2 agrees at 8 bases. CDR3 length equals 15 residues. Germline V gene data show CDR1 as MGHRA and CDR2 as YSYEKL. V trimming: 0 bases; J trimming: 5 bases; junction bases outside the gene matches: 2.

This chain connects TRBV5-6 to TRBJ2-7, with TRBD2 identical over 7 bases. Trimming cost V 1 base and J 5 bases; bases outside gene matches: 3. CDR1 is SGHDT, CDR2 YYEEEE, per germline. This CDR3 is built from 13 residues. CDR3 residues: CASSLSLADEQYF. The CDR3 DNA is TGTGCCAGCAGCTTGTCGCTAGCGGACGAGCAGTACTTC.

This clone came up once. Here the CDR3 reads CAISERVGLYNEQFF. Written as DNA, the CDR3 is TGTGCCATCAGTGAGAGGGTGGGACTGTACAATGAGCAGTTCTTC. The rearrangement joins TRBV10-3 to TRBJ2-1, with D possibly TRBD2 on 6 matching bases. The germline gives CDR1 ENHRY, CDR2 SYGVKD. V lost 2 bases and J 4 bases, leaving 12 bases between the germline ends. CDR3 size: 15 residues.

V gene TRBV30 combines with J gene TRBJ2-7, with D possibly TRBD2 on 6 matching bases. V gave up 2 bases and J gave up 2 bases, with 19 bases separating them. This CDR3 is 16 amino acids long. Germline CDR1 and CDR2: GTSNPN and SVGIG (reference sequence). CDR3 nucleotide sequence: TGTGCCTGGAGTCCTTTTTTTTCGGGAGAGGCCTACGAGCAGTACTTC. Amino acids: CAWSPFFSGEAYEQYF. The complete variable domain, with remaining parts taken from reference TRBV30 and TRBJ2-7, reads SQTIHQWPATLVQPVGSPLSLECTVEGTSNPNLYWYRQAAGRGLQLLFYSVGIGQISSEVPQNLSASRPQDRQFILSSKKLLLSDSGFYLCAWSPFFSGEAYEQYFGPGTRLTVT.

This chain connects TRBV6-2 or TRBV6-3 to TRBJ2-1; D possibly matches TRBD1 or TRBD2 (6 bases each). The CDR3 sequence is 15 residues long. CDR1 and CDR2 (germline): MNHEY, SVGEGT. V dropped 5 bases and J dropped 12 bases, with 23 bases sitting between them. DNA for the CDR3: TGTGCCAGCAGTAACGCCCCAATCTTAGGAGGGGGGCAGTTCTTC. This codes for CASSNAPILGGGQFF.

J is TRBJ2-1 and V is TRBV3-1 (or the pseudogene TRBV3-2), with D unresolved. V gave up 1 base and J gave up 6 bases, with 13 bases separating them. Germline assignment: CDR1 LGHDT and CDR2 YNNKEL (reference sequence). CDR3 length: 15 amino acids. CDR3 sequence reads: CASSQGPSSVNEQFF. CDR3 DNA sequence: TGTGCCAGCAGCCAAGGGCCGTCTTCAGTCAATGAGCAGTTCTTC.

This clone was detected only once. Written as DNA, the CDR3 is TGTGCCAGCAGCGACTTAGGGGCCACCGGGGAGCTGTTTTTT. Translating it yields CASSDLGATGELFF. This chain links TRBV13 with TRBJ2-2, with D possibly being TRBD1 (5 bases). V lost 5 bases and J lost 4, with 11 bases in between. This CDR3 comprises 14 residues. Germline assignment: CDR1 PRHDT and CDR2 FYEKMQ (reference sequence). The full variable domain, in which reference TRBV13 and TRBJ2-2 provide the parts outside the CDR3, is AAGVIQSPRHLIKEKRETATLKCYPIPRHDTVYWYQQGPGQDPQFLISFYEKMQSDKGSIPDRFSAQQFSDYHSELNMSSLELGDSALYFCASSDLGATGELFFGEGSRLTVL.

This clone was counted once. CDR3 region: CAADRDDYGYTF. Here the CDR3 DNA reads TGTGCCGCAGACAGGGACGACTATGGCTACACCTTC. V gene TRBV28 combines with J gene TRBJ1-2; TRBD1 aligns across 7 bases. After removal of 11 bases from V and 3 bases from J, the junction contained 6 bases not matched to a gene. The CDR3 totals 12 residues. Germline V lookup: CDR1 MDHEN, CDR2 SYDVKM.

This rearrangement joins TRBV27 to TRBJ1-5, with D maybe TRBD1 (6 bases). V was trimmed by 5 bases and J by 0 bases, leaving 11 bases between them. This CDR3 has 15 residues. Germline CDR1 and CDR2: MNHEY and SMNVEV (reference sequence). CDR3 DNA sequence: TGTGCCAGCAGTGACGGACAGTATAGCAATCAGCCCCAGCATTTT. Its translation is CASSDGQYSNQPQHF.